The 4 T cell receptor beta chains presented below share a single source sample, sequenced in a study of cytomegalovirus exposure and HLA in healthy donors. PCR used 60 Vbeta primers and 13 Jbeta primers. TCRdb's copy holds only in-frame clones and misses some; the assay was immunoSEQ multiplex PCR. This repertoire shows some 150,000 clones, 68% found once; its top ten account for roughly 4%. Sequenced sample: PBMCs. The receptors derive from a man aged 60-69 years in good health and CMV-seronegative.

A single count supports this clone. The rearrangement uses TRBV25-1 and TRBJ2-3; D might be TRBD1 (6 bases). CDR3 length equals 14 residues. Trimming left V 5 bases short and J 0 bases short, with 9 bases between. Germline V gene lookup returns CDR1 MGHDK and CDR2 SYGVNS. CDR3 in DNA: TGTGCCAGCAGTATTCAGGGGAGCACAGATACGCAGTATTTT. It specifies CASSIQGSTDTQYF.

The chain uses TRBV29-1 and TRBJ1-2, with 7 bases aligning to TRBD1. Germline CDR1 is SQVTM and CDR2 is ANQGSEA. This CDR3 spans 14 amino acids. Losses at the gene ends were 1 base for V and 2 bases for J; bases not matched to a gene: 4. DNA for the CDR3: TGCAGCGTTGAAGGGCAGGGGGAAAACTATGGCTACACCTTC. Encoded protein: CSVEGQGENYGYTF.

V is TRBV30 and J is TRBJ1-1, with a weak D call TRBD1 (6 bases). V was trimmed by 4 bases and J by 1 base, leaving 16 bases between them. This CDR3 contains 15 residues. Germline V lookup: CDR1 GTSNPN, CDR2 SVGIG (reference sequence). The CDR3 protein is CAWTILGQKNTEAFF. As DNA, the CDR3 is TGTGCCTGGACTATCCTCGGACAGAAGAACACTGAAGCTTTCTTT.

V and J are TRBV6-6 and TRBJ1-1; 10 positions match TRBD1. The CDR3 contains 16 residues. Germline-derived CDR1 and CDR2 are MNHNY and SVGAGI (reference sequence). The V gene end was trimmed by 4 bases and the J gene end by 3 bases; junction bases not matched to a gene: 8. The CDR3 nucleotides are TGTGCCAGCAGTTCGGCATCCGGACAGGGGGACACTGAAGCTTTCTTT. Amino acid sequence: CASSSASGQGDTEAFF.